The rows below give T cell receptor beta chains drawn from one sample of a study of long-term antiretroviral therapy in people with HIV. Sequencing was performed with immunoSEQ multiplex PCR; in TCRdb, only in-frame clones are kept and a portion is missing. The sample includes tens of thousands of clones, 85% to 90% of them seen just once. The material was unsorted PBMCs, obtained approximately 4.8 years after starting antiretroviral therapy. The receptors derive from a middle-aged man with HIV. Both conserved end residues are part of each CDR3. The order of the fields is clone size, D gene, V gene, J gene, CDR3 protein, CDR3 DNA. The D gene is left open where the match is weak. Some rows have no size entry. The others give once, few or many, or a class for an expanded clone.

abundance: .; d_gene: .; v_gene: TRBV6-5; j_gene: TRBJ2-5; CDR3aa: CASSYSELKKTQYF; CDR3nt: TGTGCCAGCAGTTACTCAGAGTTGAAGAAGACCCAGTACTTC
abundance: .; d_gene: .; v_gene: TRBV6-5; j_gene: TRBJ1-2; CDR3aa: CASGTRRGSGYTF; CDR3nt: TGTGCCAGCGGGACCCGGAGGGGATCTGGCTACACCTTC
abundance: .; d_gene: .; v_gene: TRBV5-4; j_gene: TRBJ2-5; CDR3aa: CASSLGRGAVEETQYF; CDR3nt: TGTGCCAGCAGCTTGGGACGGGGGGCGGTCGAAGAGACCCAGTACTTC
abundance: .; d_gene: TRBD2; v_gene: TRBV4-3; j_gene: TRBJ2-2; CDR3aa: CASSQSGSMGTGELFF; CDR3nt: TGCGCCAGCAGCCAAAGCGGGAGTATGGGCACCGGGGAGCTGTTTTTT
abundance: .; d_gene: .; v_gene: TRBV6-6; j_gene: TRBJ2-7; CDR3aa: CASNPTAISYEQYF; CDR3nt: TGTGCCAGCAACCCGACAGCCATCTCCTACGAGCAGTACTTC
abundance: .; d_gene: TRBD1; v_gene: TRBV18; j_gene: TRBJ1-1; CDR3aa: CASSALDRATEAFF; CDR3nt: TGTGCCAGCTCAGCACTTGACAGGGCCACTGAAGCTTTCTTT
abundance: .; d_gene: .; v_gene: TRBV7-2; j_gene: TRBJ2-5; CDR3aa: CASSLEAGKETQYF; CDR3nt: TGTGCCAGCAGCTTAGAAGCCGGGAAAGAGACCCAGTACTTC
abundance: .; d_gene: TRBD1; v_gene: TRBV5-8; j_gene: TRBJ1-1; CDR3aa: CASSLGTGGTEAFF; CDR3nt: TGTGCCAGCAGCTTGGGGACAGGGGGTACTGAAGCTTTCTTT
abundance: .; d_gene: .; v_gene: TRBV1; j_gene: TRBJ1-2; CDR3aa: CTSSQQPTGYYGYTF; CDR3nt: TGCACCAGCAGCCAACAACCGACAGGCTACTATGGCTACACCTTC
abundance: .; d_gene: TRBD2; v_gene: TRBV4-3; j_gene: TRBJ2-1; CDR3aa: CASSQDSAGGYYNEQFF; CDR3nt: TGCGCCAGCAGCCAAGATTCGGCGGGAGGGTACTACAATGAGCAGTTCTTC
abundance: .; d_gene: .; v_gene: TRBV11-2; j_gene: TRBJ1-4; CDR3aa: CASSLEFGTNEKLFF; CDR3nt: TGTGCCAGCAGCTTAGAGTTCGGAACTAATGAAAAACTGTTTTTT
abundance: .; d_gene: .; v_gene: TRBV27; j_gene: TRBJ2-7; CDR3aa: CASRPTGTGTRQPYEQYF; CDR3nt: TGTGCCAGCAGACCGACAGGGACCGGGACTAGGCAGCCCTACGAGCAGTACTTC
abundance: .; d_gene: .; v_gene: TRBV5-4; j_gene: TRBJ2-7; CDR3aa: CASSLDIQASYEQYF; CDR3nt: TGTGCCAGCAGCTTGGATATACAGGCCTCCTACGAGCAGTACTTC
abundance: once; d_gene: .; v_gene: TRBV7-2; j_gene: TRBJ2-1; CDR3aa: CATRGGGGNEQFF; CDR3nt: TGTGCCACCAGAGGGGGGGGCGGGAATGAGCAGTTCTTC
abundance: .; d_gene: .; v_gene: TRBV14; j_gene: TRBJ2-7; CDR3aa: CASSTTRAGTVSYEQYF; CDR3nt: TGTGCCAGCAGCACCACCAGAGCCGGGACGGTGTCTTACGAGCAGTACTTC
abundance: .; d_gene: .; v_gene: TRBV19; j_gene: TRBJ2-3; CDR3aa: CASSIGGGGGTDTQYF; CDR3nt: TGTGCCAGTAGTATAGGAGGGGGAGGGGGCACAGATACGCAGTATTTT
abundance: few; d_gene: TRBD2; v_gene: TRBV19; j_gene: TRBJ2-2; CDR3aa: CASSITSGANTGELFF; CDR3nt: TGTGCCAGTAGTATAACTAGCGGTGCGAACACCGGGGAGCTGTTTTTT
abundance: .; d_gene: TRBD2; v_gene: TRBV7-9; j_gene: TRBJ2-7; CDR3aa: CASSLVLAGGLPGEQYF; CDR3nt: TGTGCCAGCAGCTTAGTACTAGCGGGAGGGTTACCTGGCGAGCAGTACTTC
abundance: .; d_gene: TRBD1; v_gene: TRBV27; j_gene: TRBJ2-2; CDR3aa: CASSAGTGGTGELFF; CDR3nt: TGTGCCAGCAGCGCCGGGACAGGGGGGACCGGGGAGCTGTTTTTT
abundance: .; d_gene: .; v_gene: TRBV7-2; j_gene: TRBJ1-3; CDR3aa: CASSRRTVGNTIYF; CDR3nt: TGTGCCAGCAGCCGACGGACAGTTGGAAACACCATATATTTT
abundance: .; d_gene: .; v_gene: TRBV5-1; j_gene: TRBJ2-3; CDR3aa: CASSLDRTSTDTQYF; CDR3nt: TGCGCCAGCAGCTTAGACAGAACTAGCACAGATACGCAGTATTTT
abundance: .; d_gene: .; v_gene: TRBV19; j_gene: TRBJ2-1; CDR3aa: CASSIDLSVEGAYNEQFF; CDR3nt: TGTGCCAGTAGTATAGATCTCTCGGTAGAGGGAGCATACAATGAGCAGTTCTTC
abundance: .; d_gene: TRBD1; v_gene: TRBV27; j_gene: TRBJ2-7; CDR3aa: CASSSGTGVHEQYF; CDR3nt: TGTGCCAGCAGTTCCGGGACAGGGGTTCACGAGCAGTACTTC
abundance: .; d_gene: .; v_gene: TRBV5-6; j_gene: TRBJ1-2; CDR3aa: CASSPGPGADYGYTF; CDR3nt: TGTGCCAGCAGCCCAGGACCCGGAGCGGACTATGGCTACACCTTC
abundance: .; d_gene: TRBD2; v_gene: TRBV28; j_gene: TRBJ2-1; CDR3aa: CASRLGLAEDNEQFF; CDR3nt: TGTGCCAGCAGACTGGGACTAGCGGAAGACAATGAGCAGTTCTTC
abundance: .; d_gene: TRBD2; v_gene: TRBV7-6; j_gene: TRBJ2-1; CDR3aa: CASSSYAGVNEQFF; CDR3nt: TGTGCCAGCAGCTCCTATGCGGGGGTCAATGAGCAGTTCTTC
abundance: few; d_gene: .; v_gene: TRBV5-1; j_gene: TRBJ1-6; CDR3aa: CASSLDRGYSPLHF; CDR3nt: TGCGCCAGCAGCTTGGATAGAGGATACTCACCCCTCCACTTT
abundance: .; d_gene: TRBD2; v_gene: TRBV5-1; j_gene: TRBJ2-5; CDR3aa: CASSAGTSGGRETQYF; CDR3nt: TGCGCCAGCAGCGCAGGGACTAGCGGGGGACGAGAGACCCAGTACTTC
abundance: .; d_gene: .; v_gene: TRBV5-1; j_gene: TRBJ2-1; CDR3aa: CASSYQAGGDYNEQFF; CDR3nt: TGCGCCAGCAGTTACCAAGCCGGGGGCGACTACAATGAGCAGTTCTTC
abundance: .; d_gene: TRBD1; v_gene: TRBV7-9; j_gene: TRBJ2-1; CDR3aa: CASSQQGSTGGEQFF; CDR3nt: TGTGCCAGCAGCCAACAGGGGTCCACCGGTGGTGAGCAGTTCTTC
abundance: .; d_gene: TRBD1; v_gene: TRBV30; j_gene: TRBJ2-2; CDR3aa: CACRIAKTGGTGELFF; CDR3nt: TGTGCCTGTCGTATCGCTAAGACAGGGGGCACCGGGGAGCTGTTTTTT
abundance: .; d_gene: TRBD1; v_gene: TRBV28; j_gene: TRBJ2-7; CDR3aa: CASSGQGPTYEQYF; CDR3nt: TGTGCCAGCAGTGGACAGGGTCCTACCTACGAGCAGTACTTC
abundance: once; d_gene: .; v_gene: TRBV6-5; j_gene: TRBJ1-1; CDR3aa: CASSYSSRGGAEAFF; CDR3nt: TGTGCCAGCAGTTACTCGAGCAGGGGAGGGGCTGAAGCTTTCTTT
abundance: .; d_gene: TRBD2; v_gene: TRBV7-6; j_gene: TRBJ2-5; CDR3aa: CASSRRPGGEETQYF; CDR3nt: TGTGCCAGCAGCCGCAGACCGGGGGGGGAAGAGACCCAGTACTTC
abundance: .; d_gene: .; v_gene: TRBV19; j_gene: TRBJ1-2; CDR3aa: CASSNLPRDYGYTF; CDR3nt: TGTGCCAGTAGTAATTTGCCAAGGGACTATGGCTACACCTTC
abundance: .; d_gene: .; v_gene: TRBV28; j_gene: TRBJ1-5; CDR3aa: CASSLINYSNQPQHF; CDR3nt: TGTGCCAGCAGTTTAATCAACTATAGCAATCAGCCCCAGCATTTT
abundance: .; d_gene: TRBD1; v_gene: TRBV11-2; j_gene: TRBJ2-7; CDR3aa: CASSTGTGTYSYEQYF; CDR3nt: TGTGCCAGCAGCACCGGGACAGGAACGTACTCCTACGAGCAGTACTTC
abundance: .; d_gene: TRBD1; v_gene: TRBV15; j_gene: TRBJ2-3; CDR3aa: CATSTPRDSITDTQYF; CDR3nt: TGTGCCACCAGCACCCCCCGGGACAGCATCACAGATACGCAGTATTTT
abundance: .; d_gene: .; v_gene: TRBV6-5; j_gene: TRBJ2-3; CDR3aa: CASSYLGSTDTQYF; CDR3nt: TGTGCCAGCAGTTACTTGGGGTCCACAGATACGCAGTATTTT
abundance: few; d_gene: .; v_gene: TRBV19; j_gene: TRBJ1-1; CDR3aa: CASSIYVGGRNTEAFF; CDR3nt: TGTGCCAGTAGTATTTATGTTGGGGGGCGAAACACTGAAGCTTTCTTT
abundance: once; d_gene: .; v_gene: TRBV19; j_gene: TRBJ2-1; CDR3aa: CASSIGLNNEQFF; CDR3nt: TGTGCCAGTAGTATCGGACTGAACAATGAGCAGTTCTTC